This T cell receptor (beta chain) emerged from a study of cytomegalovirus exposure and HLA in healthy donors. Notes on this clone: What it recognizes is unknown.

The study ran its PCR with 60 Vbeta and 13 Jbeta primers. Assay: immunoSEQ multiplex PCR; the TCRdb copy retains only in-frame clones and omits some. The sample lists more than 140,000 clones, 70% to 85% occurring once. Study results and caveats: What was likely a sequencing artifact was a cluster of highly shared sequence variants. Accounts indicate the classifier identified cytomegalovirus status with strong specificity and sensitivity. Follow-up analysis found HLA locus-dependent TCR association rates, highest for DRB1 and lowest for HLA-C.

Germline V gene lookup returns CDR1 SGHVS and CDR2 FQNEAQ. The CDR3 length is 14 residues. The ends lost 5 bases at V and 9 bases at J; junction bases unmatched: 7. The chain combines TRBV7-8 with TRBJ2-7; TRBD2 matches 13 bases. The sequenced sample consisted of PBMCs. This TCR was sampled from a woman between 40 and 50 years old in good health and CMV-seronegative. The CDR3 nucleotides are TGTGCCAGCAGCGACGGACTAGCGGGAGTGGTGCAGTACTTC. The encoded protein is CASSDGLAGVVQYF.